These 15 T cell receptor beta chains were sequenced from one sample in a study of blood T cell repertoires in COVID-19. Profiled with immunoSEQ multiplex PCR; TCRdb holds only in-frame clones, not every one. The sample records tens of thousands of clones, 86% being singletons. Sequenced: peripheral blood. The receptors were gathered from a man aged 40-55 years with active COVID-19.

This CDR3 reads CASSLPQTGDRQPQHF. DNA of the CDR3: TGTGCCAGCAGTCTTCCCCAGACAGGGGACCGGCAGCCCCAGCATTTT. This rearrangement joins TRBV2 to TRBJ1-5; TRBD1 aligns across 8 bases. CDR1 and CDR2 from the germline V gene are SNHLY and FYNNEI. CDR3 length: 16 residues. J was trimmed by 7 bases and V by 5 bases; bases with no gene match: 13.

The gene calls are TRBV7-9 and TRBJ1-2; D not resolved. The CDR3 loop spans 14 amino acids. The V gene lost 3 bases and the J gene lost 4 bases, with 12 bases spanning the gap. Germline CDR1 and CDR2: SEHNR and FQNEAQ (reference sequence). CDR3 sequence: CASSFPGGSYGYTF. CDR3 coding DNA: TGTGCCAGCAGCTTCCCGGGAGGGAGCTATGGCTACACCTTC.

The gene calls are TRBV5-6 and TRBJ2-7, with TRBD1 matching 10 bases. The CDR3 runs 18 residues. V was pared by 0 bases and J by 0 bases, with 9 bases of the junction left unmatched. The V gene's germline CDR1 is SGHDT and CDR2 YYEEEE. CDR3 in DNA: TGTGCCAGCAGCTTGGCCGACAGGGGGCGATCCGGCTCCTACGAGCAGTACTTC. This translates into CASSLADRGRSGSYEQYF.

Only a few counts were recorded for this clone. The chain is built from TRBV2 and TRBJ2-7; 7 nucleotides match TRBD1. The junction had 16 bases not matched to a gene; V was cut back by 4 bases and J by 4 bases. The CDR3 consists of 17 residues. CDR1 is SNHLY, CDR2 FYNNEI, per germline. CDR3 in amino acids: CASSGDLRTGERYEQYF. The CDR3 coding sequence is TGTGCCAGCAGTGGGGATTTAAGGACAGGAGAGAGGTACGAGCAGTACTTC.

This chain joins TRBV7-9 and TRBJ2-7; TRBD2 matches at 13 bases. The CDR3 has 15 residues. Germline CDR1 and CDR2: SEHNR and FQNEAQ (reference sequence). With 5 bases clipped from V and 8 bases from J, the junction kept 9 bases outside the gene matches. CDR3 sequence reads: CASSRPGTSGTQQYF. In DNA form, the CDR3 reads TGTGCCAGCAGCCGACCGGGGACTAGCGGGACGCAGCAGTACTTC.

The genes are TRBV19 and TRBJ1-1; D not certain. The CDR3 runs 12 residues. Germline lookup yields CDR1 LNHDA and CDR2 SQIVND (reference sequence). V lost 3 bases and J 8 bases, leaving 10 bases between the germline ends. This chain's CDR3 is CASSIGRAEAFF. The DNA of the CDR3 is TGTGCCAGTAGTATCGGTCGCGCGGAAGCTTTCTTT.

This clone was detected only once. V and J are TRBV7-8 and TRBJ2-1, with 10 bases identical to TRBD2. Germline loops: CDR1 SGHVS, CDR2 FQNEAQ. After removal of 6 bases from V and 1 base from J, the junction contained 6 bases not matched to a gene. The CDR3 totals 16 residues. The CDR3 DNA sequence: TGTGCCAGCAGGCCCTCTAGCGGGGGTTCCTACAATGAGCAGTTCTTC. Translation gives CASRPSSGGSYNEQFF.

V and J are TRBV5-4 and TRBJ1-2; TRBD1 matches 9 bases. The junction had 6 bases not matched to a gene; V was cut back by 5 bases and J by 4 bases. The CDR3 totals 14 residues. Germline V lookup: CDR1 SGHNT, CDR2 YYREEE (reference sequence). CDR3: CASRSTGGPYGYTF. DNA of the CDR3: TGTGCCAGCAGAAGTACAGGGGGCCCCTATGGCTACACCTTC.

This chain links TRBV19 with TRBJ1-1, with 9 bases fitting TRBD1. CDR3 length: 13 residues. Germline CDR1 reads LNHDA; CDR2 reads SQIVND (reference sequence). The junction had 10 bases not matched to a gene; V was cut back by 7 bases and J by 10 bases. As DNA, the CDR3 is TGTGCCAGTACCCAGGACAGGGGAGTAGGAGCTTTCTTT. This encodes CASTQDRGVGAFF.

The genes are TRBV7-2 and TRBJ1-2, with 11 bases identical to TRBD1. Germline V gene data show CDR1 as SGHTA and CDR2 as FQGNSA. With V trimmed by 5 bases and J by 7 bases, 6 bases remained unmatched. The CDR3 totals 14 residues. CDR3 sequence (DNA): TGTGCCAGCAGCGGGACAGGGGGAATTTTTGGCTACACCTTC. This encodes CASSGTGGIFGYTF.

This clone was counted a few times. The CDR3 coding sequence is TGTGCCAGTAGTTGGGGTGGACAGCTCAGCAATCAGCCCCAGCATTTT. Translation: CASSWGGQLSNQPQHF. This chain uses TRBV19 with TRBJ1-5, with a tentative D call TRBD1 (6 bases). The V gene lost 5 bases and the J gene lost 1 base, with 15 bases spanning the gap. Germline values: CDR1 LNHDA, CDR2 SQIVND (reference sequence). The CDR3 length is 16 residues. The full variable domain, rest sourced from reference TRBV19 and TRBJ1-5, is DGGITQSPKYLFRKEGQNVTLSCEQNLNHDAMYWYRQDPGQGLRLIYYSQIVNDFQKGDIAEGYSVSREKKESFPLTVTSAQKNPTAFYLCASSWGGQLSNQPQHFGDGTRLSIL.

This clone was seen just once. The chain joins TRBV11-2 to TRBJ2-1; 10 bases align to TRBD2. CDR1 and CDR2 (germline): SGHAT, FQNNGV. CDR3 size: 16 residues. V was clipped by 4 bases and J by 3 bases; unmatched bases: 6. The DNA for the CDR3 is TGTGCCAGCAGCTCACCTACTAGCGGGAACTACAATGAGCAGTTCTTC. Protein sequence: CASSSPTSGNYNEQFF.

The chain combines TRBV7-3 with TRBJ2-1, with 8 bases aligning to TRBD2. V lost 2 bases and J lost 15; bases outside the gene matches: 15. CDR1 and CDR2 (germline): SGHTA, FQGTGA. The CDR3 has 15 residues. CDR3 in DNA: TGTGCCAGCAGCTTAGAAGCGGGAGCCCCGCGGGGCCTGTTCTTC. It codes for CASSLEAGAPRGLFF.

V usage is TRBV5-1 and J usage is TRBJ2-5, with D perhaps matching TRBD1 (7 bases). Germline CDR1 SGHRS, CDR2 YFSETQ. Trimming shortened V by 3 bases and J by 5 bases, and 17 bases separated the two germline ends. The CDR3 consists of 15 residues. DNA for the CDR3: TGCGCCAGCAGCTCCGACAGGGTTGGGGGGGAGACCCAGTACTTC. The encoded protein is CASSSDRVGGETQYF.

This clone was recorded a few times. The CDR3 here is CASSDRNEQFF. The CDR3 DNA sequence: TGCGCCAGCAGTGATCGCAATGAGCAGTTCTTC. The J gene is TRBJ2-1, the V gene TRBV10-1, with D uncertain. Deletions cut 3 bases from V and 6 bases from J, with 3 bases between. The germline gives CDR1 WNHNN, CDR2 SYGVQD (reference sequence). There are 11 residues in the CDR3.